Shown below are 20 T cell receptor beta chains from a single sample sequenced in a study of cytomegalovirus exposure and HLA in healthy donors. PCR primers comprised 60 Vbeta and 13 Jbeta primers. Generated by immunoSEQ multiplex PCR, the TCRdb table keeps only in-frame clones and is missing some. The table includes about 130,000 clones, about 74% detected once. The sample consisted of PBMCs. These receptors came from a man in his forties in good health and CMV-seronegative.

This clone was counted a few times. The chain recombines TRBV10-1 with TRBJ2-4; no definite D call. This CDR3 comprises 14 residues. V dropped 7 bases and J dropped 0 bases, with 10 bases sitting between them. Germline V gives CDR1 WNHNN, CDR2 SYGVQD (reference sequence). For the CDR3, the DNA is TGCGCCAGCAATGTAGCTAAAGCCAAAAACATTCAGTACTTC. Its translation is CASNVAKAKNIQYF.

The V call is TRBV27, the J call TRBJ2-1, with D perhaps matching TRBD2 (6 bases). Germline V gives CDR1 MNHEY, CDR2 SMNVEV (reference sequence). CDR3 length: 15 residues. The V and J ends lost 5 bases and 8 bases respectively, with 19 bases between them. The CDR3 nucleotides read TGTGCCAGCAGTGGGACGGTAGGAGGGGTCCATGAGCAGTTCTTC. Protein: CASSGTVGGVHEQFF.

This clone showed up just a few times. The chain links TRBV6-5 to TRBJ1-2; D is undetermined. Germline assignment: CDR1 MNHEY and CDR2 SVGAGI. V lost 5 bases, J lost 3 bases, and 10 bases lay in between. The CDR3 is made up of 13 amino acids. DNA of the CDR3: TGTGCCAGCAGTCCCACAGTCCACTATGGCTACACCTTC. Translated: CASSPTVHYGYTF.

The chain has TRBV4-3 and TRBJ2-7; 7 bases match TRBD1. The CDR3 has 19 residues. Germline V gives CDR1 LGHNA, CDR2 YSLEER. J lost 3 bases, V lost 0 bases, and 17 bases had no gene match. The CDR3 loop reads CASSQDASLTGTVNYEQYF. The CDR3 bases are TGCGCCAGCAGCCAAGATGCATCACTTACCGGGACAGTGAACTACGAGCAGTACTTC.

This chain joins TRBV4-3 and TRBJ2-3, with D possibly matching TRBD2 (6 bases). Looked up from germline, CDR1 is LGHNA and CDR2 is YSLEER. This CDR3 contains 16 residues. V dropped 1 base and J dropped 0 bases, with 11 bases sitting between them. The CDR3: CASSQGGSGSTDTQYF. CDR3 bases: TGCGCCAGCAGCCAAGGAGGGAGCGGGAGCACAGATACGCAGTATTTT.

V usage is TRBV5-1 and J usage is TRBJ2-1; 7 positions agree with TRBD2. CDR3 length equals 18 residues. The V gene end was trimmed by 4 bases and the J gene end by 3 bases; junction bases not matched to a gene: 16. Germline CDR1 SGHRS, CDR2 YFSETQ. The CDR3 here is CASSPDGGARGDYNEQFF. Here the CDR3 DNA reads TGCGCCAGCAGCCCGGATGGAGGGGCCCGGGGGGACTACAATGAGCAGTTCTTC.

The chain joins TRBV13 to TRBJ1-2; D unclear. Germline CDR1 reads PRHDT; CDR2 reads FYEKMQ (reference sequence). V was trimmed by 3 bases and J by 0 bases, leaving 11 bases between them. The CDR3 runs to 15 residues. The CDR3 DNA sequence: TGTGCCAGCAGCTTGGTTGACATTCCTAACTATGGCTACACCTTC. Translating it yields CASSLVDIPNYGYTF. Full variable domain (remainder filled in from reference TRBV13 and TRBJ1-2): AAGVIQSPRHLIKEKRETATLKCYPIPRHDTVYWYQQGPGQDPQFLISFYEKMQSDKGSIPDRFSAQQFSDYHSELNMSSLELGDSALYFCASSLVDIPNYGYTFGSGTRLTVV.

The chain links TRBV9 to TRBJ1-5; D not certain. The CDR3 consists of 15 residues. Germline V CDR1 and CDR2: SGDLS, YYNGEE. V dropped 0 bases and J dropped 0 bases, with 7 bases sitting between them. For the CDR3, the DNA is TGTGCCAGCAGCGTAGGAATAGATAGCAATCAGCCCCAGCATTTT. Residues: CASSVGIDSNQPQHF.

The CDR3 DNA reads TGTGCCTGGACCGCCGGGACTAGCGGGGGGGAGACCCAGTACTTC. Its translation: CAWTAGTSGGETQYF. The chain uses TRBV30 and TRBJ2-5, with 15 bases matching TRBD2. The length of the CDR3 is 15 residues. V trimming: 4 bases; J trimming: 5 bases; junction bases outside the gene matches: 5. Germline loops: CDR1 GTSNPN, CDR2 SVGIG (reference sequence). The variable domain in full, with the rest retrieved from reference TRBV30 and TRBJ2-5, is SQTIHQWPATLVQPVGSPLSLECTVEGTSNPNLYWYRQAAGRGLQLLFYSVGIGQISSEVPQNLSASRPQDRQFILSSKKLLLSDSGFYLCAWTAGTSGGETQYFGPGTRLLVL.

This clone was seen more than once but under ten times. This sequence joins TRBV29-1 and TRBJ2-1; D is uncertain. Germline loops: CDR1 SQVTM, CDR2 ANQGSEA. The CDR3 has 14 amino acids. Trimming shortened V by 3 bases and J by 4 bases, and 13 bases separated the two germline ends. CDR3 amino acids: CSVDKARFYNEQFF. CDR3 nucleotides: TGCAGCGTTGATAAAGCGAGATTTTACAATGAGCAGTTCTTC.

The J gene is TRBJ1-5, the V gene TRBV6-1, with D uncertain. The CDR3 extends over 15 amino acids. V was clipped by 6 bases and J by 7 bases, with 19 bases between them. Per the germline V gene, CDR1 is MNHNS and CDR2 is SASEGT. The CDR3 DNA reads as TGTGCCAGCAGCCAGGACCGGGGAAGGATCCAGCCCCAGCATTTT. Its protein product is CASSQDRGRIQPQHF.

The chain combines TRBV9 with TRBJ2-5; the match to TRBD2 covers 7 bases. Germline values: CDR1 SGDLS, CDR2 YYNGEE. V lost 0 bases and J lost 3; bases outside the gene matches: 2. This CDR3 is 14 amino acids long. CDR3 in amino acids: CASSVGGREETQYF. CDR3 bases: TGTGCCAGCAGCGTAGGCGGGAGAGAAGAGACCCAGTACTTC. The full variable domain, in which reference TRBV9 and TRBJ2-5 provide the parts outside the CDR3, is DSGVTQTPKHLITATGQRVTLRCSPRSGDLSVYWYQQSLDQGLQFLIQYYNGEERAKGNILERFSAQQFPDLHSELNLSSLELGDSALYFCASSVGGREETQYFGPGTRLLVL.

The rearrangement uses TRBV29-1 and TRBJ2-5, with a possible D match to TRBD1 (6 bases). The CDR3 extends over 13 amino acids. The V end was cut by 7 bases, the J end by 6 bases, with 18 bases between. The germline V gene encodes CDR1 SQVTM and CDR2 ANQGSEA. CDR3 bases: TGCAGCGCGCGGATCAGGGGCATAAAGACCCAGTACTTC. It translates to CSARIRGIKTQYF.

This clone was picked up a small number of times. The chain combines TRBV6-5 with TRBJ1-1; D may be TRBD1 (6 bases). V shed 6 bases and J shed 10 bases, with 24 bases lying between them. The CDR3 has 15 residues. Germline V CDR1 and CDR2: MNHEY, SVGAGI. The CDR3, as DNA: TGTGCCAGCAGAACTGACCGGGGACAACATGGTGGAGCTTTCTTT. Its translation is CASRTDRGQHGGAFF.

The chain has TRBV29-1 and TRBJ1-1; the match to TRBD1 covers 7 bases. With V trimmed by 7 bases and J by 6 bases, 8 bases remained unmatched. The CDR3 loop spans 12 amino acids. From germline, CDR1 is SQVTM and CDR2 ANQGSEA. In DNA form, the CDR3 reads TGCAGCGCGAGCTTCAGGGGGGCTGAAGCTTTCTTT. It codes for CSASFRGAEAFF.

This clone was observed once. The CDR3 is CASSVRQADAEAFF. In nucleotides, the CDR3 is TGTGCCAGCAGCGTCCGTCAGGCCGATGCTGAAGCTTTCTTT. The chain couples TRBV7-2 to TRBJ1-1; no clear D. This CDR3 spans 14 amino acids. V lost 5 bases and J 6 bases, leaving 16 bases between the germline ends. CDR1 and CDR2 from the germline V gene are SGHTA and FQGNSA.

The rearrangement joins TRBV7-6 to TRBJ1-5; 7 positions agree with TRBD1. V shed 1 base and J 0 bases; nucleotides not matched to a gene: 6. The CDR3 is 17 residues long. Germline CDR1 and CDR2: SGHVS and FNYEAQ. The DNA for the CDR3 is TGTGCCAGCAGCTTAGGGCCAGGGGGTGCTAGCAATCAGCCCCAGCATTTT. It yields the protein CASSLGPGGASNQPQHF.

The chain is built from TRBV30 and TRBJ2-1; 9 bases are shared with TRBD2. Germline-derived CDR1 and CDR2 are GTSNPN and SVGIG (reference sequence). The CDR3 sequence is 21 residues long. The V gene end was trimmed by 0 bases and the J gene end by 0 bases; junction bases not matched to a gene: 18. CDR3 loop: CAWSVRIGLAQRVGSYNEQFF. Here the CDR3 DNA reads TGTGCCTGGAGTGTACGAATCGGACTAGCGCAACGGGTTGGCTCCTACAATGAGCAGTTCTTC. The variable domain in full, completed from reference TRBV30 and TRBJ2-1, reads SQTIHQWPATLVQPVGSPLSLECTVEGTSNPNLYWYRQAAGRGLQLLFYSVGIGQISSEVPQNLSASRPQDRQFILSSKKLLLSDSGFYLCAWSVRIGLAQRVGSYNEQFFGPGTRLTVL.

The chain combines TRBV10-3 with TRBJ1-5; no clear D. CDR1 is ENHRY and CDR2 is SYGVKD in the germline V gene. Trimming left V 0 bases short and J 7 bases short, with 7 bases between. This CDR3 comprises 13 residues. The CDR3 here is CAISESTRQPQHF. Written as DNA, the CDR3 is TGTGCCATCAGTGAGTCGACTCGCCAGCCCCAGCATTTT.

The rearrangement joins TRBV7-3 to TRBJ2-1; TRBD1 aligns across 10 bases. Looked up from germline, CDR1 is SGHTA and CDR2 is FQGTGA. This CDR3 is 14 amino acids long. Losses at the gene ends were 0 bases for V and 9 bases for J; bases not matched to a gene: 2. CDR3 bases: TGTGCCAGCAGCTTAACGACAGGGGGCGTTGAGCAGTTCTTC. Protein: CASSLTTGGVEQFF.